This T cell receptor beta chain comes out of a study of blood T cell repertoires in COVID-19 (dated by TCRdb to the early 2020s). Regarding the study in general: Samples covering the acute and convalescent phases of COVID-19 were provided by collaborators in the United States, Italy and Spain. The material from the prospective study consisted of cDNA or gDNA derived from T cells, B-cell-depleted T cells, or PBMCs. Deeply sampled blood TCRbeta repertoires from subjects exposed to, actively infected with, or recovered from COVID-19 were included in the dataset. A freely available public database, intended as a resource for researchers studying the immune response to SARS-CoV-2, is where the repertoires were released. The samples were drawn from the first 160 participants of the ongoing ImmuneRACE study and from 1,254 subjects provided by 6 global collaborators. Nearly every sample came with metadata listing a de-identified subject ID, COVID-19 status, age in years and sex. HLA class I and class II types, where available, came from metadata supplied by the sample provider rather than from assay-based typing. Overall study results and their limits: The amount of clinical and demographic metadata varied by source and participant and was provided uncurated.

Trimmed from V: 2 bases; trimmed from J: 1 base; junction bases lacking a gene match: 6. CDR1 and CDR2 are read off the germline V gene as SGHTA and FQGTGA. Measured from the cysteine to the phenylalanine, the CDR3 is 17 residues long. Only the CDR3 DNA stays, 51 bases, in frame from base 1. Whole blood was collected in K2EDTA tubes by collaborating institutions according to the institutions' own protocols. For TCRbeta analysis, collaborators shipped samples in one of three forms: frozen whole blood, isolated PBMCs, or DNA extracted from either of those sample types. TCRbeta CDR3 regions were amplified from genomic DNA using the immunoSEQ Assay, a bias-controlled multiplex PCR. Under the source paper's analysis protocol: Nucleated cell counts per sample were estimated from amplification of reference gene primers within the assay. To quantify the absolute abundance of each unique TCRbeta CDR3 rearrangement, sequence reads were collapsed and filtered. Productive Simpson clonality was computed per sample as the square root of Simpson's diversity index over productive rearrangements. TCRdb retrieved this table from immuneACCESS and kept in-frame rearrangements only. Not all clones are present; in checked studies, unresolved V genes account for under half, and no reason is known for the remainder. The V and J calls and the clone size are those of that table, but D and trimming were determined from the DNA. Recorded for this sample are approximately 170,000 clones; roughly 84% of them occurred a single time. The ten largest clones capture around 9.9% of the sample.

Details on this clone: Its antigen is unknown. No much larger clone is present one base from it, and per-base qualities are unavailable.

The sequence links TRBV7-3 to TRBJ2-1, and 9 bases in between align with TRBD2. This sequence originates from a man aged 65-85 years with active or convalescent COVID-19. The sequencing input was peripheral blood. The nucleotide sequence reads TGTGCCAGCAGCTTAGTAGCGGGAGTGGGGTCCTACAATGAGCAGTTCTTC. It codes for CASSLVAGVGSYNEQFF.